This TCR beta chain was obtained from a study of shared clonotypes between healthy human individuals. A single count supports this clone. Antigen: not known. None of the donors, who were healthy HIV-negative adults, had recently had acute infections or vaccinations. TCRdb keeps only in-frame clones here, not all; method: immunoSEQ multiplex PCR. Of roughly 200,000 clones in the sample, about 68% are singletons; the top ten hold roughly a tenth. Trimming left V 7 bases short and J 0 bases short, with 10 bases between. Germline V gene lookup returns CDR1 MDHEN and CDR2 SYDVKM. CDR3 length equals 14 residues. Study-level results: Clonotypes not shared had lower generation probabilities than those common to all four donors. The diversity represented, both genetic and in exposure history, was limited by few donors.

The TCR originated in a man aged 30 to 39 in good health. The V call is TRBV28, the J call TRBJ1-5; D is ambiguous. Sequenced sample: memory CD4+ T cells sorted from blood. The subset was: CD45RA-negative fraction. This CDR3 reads CASTRENSNQPQHF. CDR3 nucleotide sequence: TGTGCCAGCACGCGGGAGAATAGCAATCAGCCCCAGCATTTT.